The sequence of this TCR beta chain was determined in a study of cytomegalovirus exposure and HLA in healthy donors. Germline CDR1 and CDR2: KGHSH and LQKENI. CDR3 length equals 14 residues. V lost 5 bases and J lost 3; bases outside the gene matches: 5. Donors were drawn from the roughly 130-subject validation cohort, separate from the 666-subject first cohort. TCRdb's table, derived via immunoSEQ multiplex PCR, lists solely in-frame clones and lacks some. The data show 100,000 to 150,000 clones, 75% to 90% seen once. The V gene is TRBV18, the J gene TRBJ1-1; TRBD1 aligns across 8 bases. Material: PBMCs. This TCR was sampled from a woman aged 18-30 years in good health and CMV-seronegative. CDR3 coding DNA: TGTGCCAGCTCAACAGGGGGACAGTACACTGAAGCTTTCTTT. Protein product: CASSTGGQYTEAFF.